The 22 T cell receptor beta chains below were found in one sample sequenced in a study of shared clonotypes between healthy human individuals. Repertoires were generated with immunoSEQ multiplex PCR, while TCRdb's copy carries only in-frame clones and drops some. The top ten clones hold about half of a sample with about 92,000 clones, almost 70% of them seen once. Sequenced input: memory CD8+ T cells sorted from blood. As for subset: CD45RO+ cells pooled with CCR7-negative TemRA cells. The receptors derive from a man aged 25-45 years in good health.

There are a few counts of this clone. The chain links TRBV6-6 to TRBJ2-7; D gene ambiguous. CDR1 MNHNY and CDR2 SVGAGI come from the germline V gene (reference sequence). This CDR3 contains 12 residues. Trimming pared 7 bases from V and 6 bases from J, leaving 13 bases between. The DNA of the CDR3 is TGTGCCAGCACCTACCGGTACCCCGAGCAGTACTTC. This encodes CASTYRYPEQYF.

This sequence joins TRBV7-2 and TRBJ2-3; 8 bases agree with TRBD1. Germline CDR1 SGHTA, CDR2 FQGNSA. With 1 base clipped from V and 4 bases from J, the junction kept 4 bases outside the gene matches. This CDR3 spans 15 amino acids. Here the CDR3 DNA reads TGTGCCAGCAGCTTAGTGGCAGGGGGCGCAGATACGCAGTATTTT. Protein: CASSLVAGGADTQYF.

The chain links TRBV6-6 to TRBJ2-7; 7 bases fit TRBD1. The CDR3 length is 11 residues. Germline values: CDR1 MNHNY, CDR2 SVGAGI (reference sequence). V lost 6 bases to trimming and J lost 6 bases; unmatched junction nucleotides: 2. The CDR3 region has the DNA TGTGCCAGCAGCACAGGGGTCGAGCAGTACTTC. As protein: CASSTGVEQYF.

This clone came up once. The chain recombines TRBV19 with TRBJ2-7; no firm D call. Germline-derived CDR1 and CDR2 are LNHDA and SQIVND (reference sequence). V was trimmed by 7 bases and J by 5 bases, leaving 18 bases between them. The CDR3 has 14 residues. The CDR3 is CASKPSASSDEQYF. The CDR3, as DNA: TGTGCCAGTAAACCCAGCGCTTCCTCGGACGAGCAGTACTTC.

The chain is built from TRBV6-1 and TRBJ1-1; D remains ambiguous. This CDR3 is built from 14 residues. The ends were cut back, 7 bases at V and 2 bases at J, with 14 bases in the middle. CDR1 is MNHNS and CDR2 is SASEGT in the germline V gene. The CDR3 nucleotides are TGTGCCAGCACCGACTACCCCAGAAACACTGAAGCTTTCTTT. This translates into CASTDYPRNTEAFF.

This clone was observed many times. The J gene is TRBJ2-3, the V gene TRBV6-4, with 11 nucleotides matching TRBD2. J lost 2 bases, V lost 2 bases, and 3 bases had no gene match. The CDR3 is 16 amino acids. Germline CDR1 reads MRHNA; CDR2 reads SNTAGT. CDR3 loop: CASSDKTSGDTDTQYF. CDR3 DNA: TGTGCCAGCAGTGACAAGACTAGCGGGGACACAGATACGCAGTATTTT.

This chain links TRBV5-4 with TRBJ1-2; maybe TRBD1 (5 bases). Germline V gene data show CDR1 as SGHNT and CDR2 as YYREEE (reference sequence). The CDR3 is 15 amino acids. V lost 4 bases and J 4 bases, leaving 17 bases between the germline ends. CDR3 loop: CASSPGRDPVYGYTF. The CDR3 DNA sequence: TGTGCCAGCAGCCCCGGGCGGGACCCTGTCTATGGCTACACCTTC.

The chain uses TRBV7-6 and TRBJ2-1, with D possibly being TRBD1 or TRBD2 (6 bases each). CDR1 and CDR2 from the germline V gene are SGHVS and FNYEAQ. V lost 5 bases and J 6 bases, leaving 26 bases between the germline ends. The CDR3 covers 18 residues. For the CDR3, the DNA is TGTGCCAGCAGCATAGACGGTCTCGGGGGCCAAATAGGCAATGAGCAGTTCTTC. It translates to CASSIDGLGGQIGNEQFF.

The CDR3 protein is CASSLAQGGLGNTIYF. The CDR3 DNA reads TGTGCCAGCAGCTTAGCCCAGGGTGGACTTGGAAACACCATATATTTT. This sequence joins TRBV7-6 and TRBJ1-3; the D gene is possibly TRBD1 (5 bases). The germline V gene has CDR1 SGHVS and CDR2 FNYEAQ. The CDR3 has 16 amino acids. Deletions cut 0 bases from V and 3 bases from J, with 12 bases between.

This chain links TRBV5-1 with TRBJ2-6, with D possibly being TRBD1 or TRBD2 (5 bases each). Between the trimmed V and J ends, which lost 0 bases and 7 bases, there was a span of 14 bases. The CDR3 contains 16 residues. The germline gives CDR1 SGHRS, CDR2 YFSETQ. The CDR3: CASSLGQTTIANVLTF. The CDR3 region has the DNA TGCGCCAGCAGCTTGGGACAGACTACTATCGCCAACGTCCTGACTTTC.

The CDR3: CASRTSGLRDQPQHF. The CDR3 DNA follows: TGTGCCAGCAGAACGAGCGGGCTAAGGGATCAGCCCCAGCATTTT. The gene calls are TRBV6-5 and TRBJ1-5; D is ambiguous. Germline values: CDR1 MNHEY, CDR2 SVGAGI. CDR3 length: 15 amino acids. V was shortened by 6 bases and J by 5 bases, with 17 bases between the two germline ends.

The chain recombines TRBV28 with TRBJ2-7; D might be TRBD2 (5 bases). The CDR3 has 14 residues. Per germline, CDR1 MDHEN and CDR2 SYDVKM. V gave up 8 bases and J gave up 2 bases, with 16 bases separating them. CDR3 in DNA: TGTGCCAGCGCGGGTCGACCAGTTACCTACGAGCAGTACTTC. Translation gives CASAGRPVTYEQYF.

A few counts support this clone. The V call is TRBV7-8, the J call TRBJ2-7, with TRBD2 as a possible D gene (6 bases). Between the trimmed V and J ends, which lost 2 bases and 1 base, there was a span of 12 bases. The CDR3 covers 15 residues. The germline CDR1 and CDR2 sequences are SGHVS and FQNEAQ. This CDR3 reads CASSLRLATSYEQYF. DNA of the CDR3: TGTGCCAGCAGCTTAAGGCTAGCGACTTCCTACGAGCAGTACTTC.

This chain uses TRBV6-1 with TRBJ2-1; TRBD1 is a possible D gene (6 bases). Germline V gene data show CDR1 as MNHNS and CDR2 as SASEGT. With 4 bases removed from V and 12 bases from J, the gap between germline ends came to 13 bases. The CDR3 loop spans 12 amino acids. The CDR3 sequence is CASSVGQFGQFF. CDR3 DNA sequence: TGTGCCAGCAGTGTCGGACAGTTCGGGCAGTTCTTC.

V and J are TRBV9 and TRBJ2-1, with TRBD2 matching over 8 bases. The CDR3 loop spans 15 amino acids. CDR1 and CDR2 from the germline V gene are SGDLS and YYNGEE. After removal of 3 bases from V and 9 bases from J, the junction contained 11 bases not matched to a gene. The CDR3 DNA follows: TGTGCCAGCAGCGGGTCAGCGGGAGCCCCTACTGAGCAGTTCTTC. Protein: CASSGSAGAPTEQFF.

This clone has a handful of counts. The rearrangement joins TRBV27 to TRBJ2-1, with D maybe TRBD2 (5 bases). This CDR3 comprises 13 residues. Trimming shortened V by 6 bases and J by 10 bases, and 16 bases separated the two germline ends. Germline loops: CDR1 MNHEY, CDR2 SMNVEV (reference sequence). The CDR3 sequence is CASRLGGGEEQFF. CDR3 DNA: TGTGCCAGCAGACTCGGCGGTGGGGAGGAGCAGTTCTTC.

The gene calls are TRBV7-2 and TRBJ2-1; 14 nucleotides align to TRBD2. The CDR3 runs 15 residues. V was pared by 3 bases and J by 9 bases, with 4 bases of the junction left unmatched. Germline assignment: CDR1 SGHTA and CDR2 FQGNSA. The CDR3 DNA is TGTGCCAGCAGCTTCGGGACTAGCGGGGGTACTGAGCAGTTCTTC. It is translated as CASSFGTSGGTEQFF.

The chain uses TRBV18 and TRBJ1-2; TRBD1 aligns across 8 bases. Trimming at V came to 2 bases and at J to 2 bases, leaving 1 base not matched to a gene. The CDR3 has 14 residues. The germline CDR1 and CDR2 sequences are KGHSH and LQKENI. Here the CDR3 DNA reads TGTGCCAGCTCACCAGACAGGGGAAACTATGGCTACACCTTC. Its translation: CASSPDRGNYGYTF.

Note on this clone: Distinct nucleotide sequences in the sample also encode this CDR3. V and J are TRBV6-4 and TRBJ2-6; no clear D gene. Trimming cost V 0 bases and J 1 base, with 4 bases left between them. Looked up from germline, CDR1 is MRHNA and CDR2 is SNTAGT. This CDR3 contains 15 residues. CDR3 region: CASSDSRSGANVLTF. The CDR3, as DNA: TGTGCCAGCAGTGACTCGAGGTCTGGGGCCAACGTCCTGACTTTC.

The gene calls are TRBV11-2 and TRBJ2-7, with TRBD2 identical over 9 bases. Trimming cost V 2 bases and J 1 base; bases outside gene matches: 15. The germline V gene has CDR1 SGHAT and CDR2 FQNNGV. The CDR3 is 19 residues long. CDR3 sequence (DNA): TGTGCCAGCAGCTTATTCGTTAGCGGGAGATTGACGAAGTCCTACGAGCAGTACTTC. This gives the protein CASSLFVSGRLTKSYEQYF.

The rearrangement joins TRBV5-1 to TRBJ2-7; weak D call: TRBD2 (6 bases). Germline V gene data show CDR1 as SGHRS and CDR2 as YFSETQ. V lost 5 bases, J lost 7 bases, and 13 bases lay in between. The CDR3 is made up of 12 amino acids. The CDR3 sequence: CASRRDSDEQYF. CDR3 in DNA: TGCGCCAGCAGGCGGGATTCGGATGAGCAGTACTTC. Full variable domain (outside the CDR3, taken from reference TRBV5-1 and TRBJ2-7): KAGVTQTPRYLIKTRGQQVTLSCSPISGHRSVSWYQQTPGQGLQFLFEYFSETQRNKGNFPGRFSGRQFSNSRSEMNVSTLELGDSALYLCASRRDSDEQYFGPGTRLTVT.

This clone was recorded only once. V gene TRBV14 combines with J gene TRBJ2-7; D is unresolved. The CDR3 runs 16 residues. Trimming took 0 bases from V and 3 from J, leaving 15 bases between them. Germline loops: CDR1 SGHDN, CDR2 FVKESK. Here the CDR3 DNA reads TGTGCCAGCAGCCAAGAGGGTCGGTTACTCGGCTACGAGCAGTACTTC. Protein sequence: CASSQEGRLLGYEQYF.